The table lists the clone carrying this T cell receptor beta chain with a few counts. What it recognizes is unknown. This record belongs to a study of beta chain features in type 1 diabetes. Study-wide points: Naive, central memory and regulatory TCRB repertoires appeared more similar among patients than healthy donors.

V dropped 1 base and J dropped 5; count of bases not matched to a gene: 6. The CDR3 runs 15 residues. CDR1 and CDR2 from the germline V gene are KGHSH and LQKENI. Of the isolated RNA, all was reverse transcribed, and so the sequenced material was expressed TCRB transcripts. Produced via immunoSEQ multiplex PCR; TCRdb's table is partial and in-frame only. The table includes 300,000 to 350,000 clones, about 18% detected once. The source of this sequence is a woman aged 18-29 years in good health. The sample taken for sequencing was naive CD4+ T cells from blood. The V call is TRBV18, the J call TRBJ1-2, with 8 bases lining up with TRBD1. The CDR3 DNA is TGTGCCAGCTCACCACAGGGGACAGGAAGATATGGCTACACCTTC. It yields the protein CASSPQGTGRYGYTF.